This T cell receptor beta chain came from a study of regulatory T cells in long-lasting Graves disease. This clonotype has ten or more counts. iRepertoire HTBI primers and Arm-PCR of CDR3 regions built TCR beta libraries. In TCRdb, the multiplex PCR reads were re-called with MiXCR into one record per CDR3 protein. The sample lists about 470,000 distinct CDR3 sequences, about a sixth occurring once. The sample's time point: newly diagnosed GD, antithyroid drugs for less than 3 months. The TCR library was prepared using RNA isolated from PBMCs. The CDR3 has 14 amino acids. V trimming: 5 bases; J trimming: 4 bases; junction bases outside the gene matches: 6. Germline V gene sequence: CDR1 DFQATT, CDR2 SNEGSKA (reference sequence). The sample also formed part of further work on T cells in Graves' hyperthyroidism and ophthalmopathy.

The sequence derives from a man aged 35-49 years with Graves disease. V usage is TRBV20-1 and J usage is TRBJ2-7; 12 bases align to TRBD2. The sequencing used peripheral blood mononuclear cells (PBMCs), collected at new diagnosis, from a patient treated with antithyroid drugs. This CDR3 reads CSALTSGRTYEQYF. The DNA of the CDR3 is TGCAGTGCTCTGACTAGCGGGAGAACGTACGAGCAGTACTTC.